These T cell receptor beta chains were read from a single sample in a study of CD8 T cells in Susac syndrome. TCRdb redid the calling of the immunoSEQ multiplex PCR reads with MiXCR, one entry per CDR3 protein. The data hold 300,000 or so distinct CDR3 sequences, with approximately 90% observed a single time. Sequencing was carried out using CD4+ T cells from PBMCs. All receptors derive from a human donor with multiple sclerosis. Both conserved end residues are part of each CDR3. D genes are given only for firm matches. The listing skips clone size in some rows; elsewhere it reads once, few, many or a size class.

d_gene	abundance	v_gene	j_gene	CDR3nt	CDR3aa
-	-	TRBV7-2	TRBJ1-3	TGTGCCAGCAGCTCGGTTCTGACAGAGCACTCTGGAAACACCATATATTTT	CASSSVLTEHSGNTIYF
TRBD1	-	TRBV30	TRBJ1-6	TGTGCCTGGAGTGTACGTGGACAGGGCGCTAGACCCCTCCACTTT	CAWSVRGQGARPLHF
-	-	TRBV29-1	TRBJ2-1	TGCAGCGTGAGGTTAGTCCCTGACTCCTACAATGAGCAGTTCTTC	CSVRLVPDSYNEQFF
TRBD2	-	TRBV20-1	TRBJ2-1	TGCAGTGCTAGAGCCCCACTAGCGGGAGTGAGGGCCCCCTACAATGAGCAGTTCTTC	CSARAPLAGVRAPYNEQFF
TRBD2	-	TRBV29-1	TRBJ2-1	TGCAGCGGAGAAGGGACTAGCTCCAGCTCCTACAATGAGCAGTTCTTC	CSGEGTSSSSYNEQFF
-	-	TRBV6-5	TRBJ1-1	TGTGCCAGCAGGGAAGGCTTTGAAGCTTTCTTT	CASREGFEAFF
-	-	TRBV6-6	TRBJ1-5	TGTGCCAGCAGTTACTCAGGGGGGAGCAATCAGCCCCAGCATTTT	CASSYSGGSNQPQHF
-	-	TRBV7-2	TRBJ2-3	TGTGCCAGCAGCGATATTCTCGATACGCAGTATTTT	CASSDILDTQYF
TRBD2	-	TRBV7-9	TRBJ2-7	TGTGCCAGCAGCTTTAGCGGGACCACCTACGAGCAGTACTTC	CASSFSGTTYEQYF
-	-	TRBV15	TRBJ2-6	TGTGCCACCAGCAGAGGACGGACCTCTGGGGCCAACGTCCTGACTTTC	CATSRGRTSGANVLTF
-	once	TRBV29-1	TRBJ1-5	TGCAGCGTTGAAGTCAGAGCCAATCAGCCCCAGCATTTT	CSVEVRANQPQHF
-	-	TRBV6-4	TRBJ2-7	TGTGCCAGCAGTCCGAACATGGGGGCCACCTACGAGCAGTACTTC	CASSPNMGATYEQYF
TRBD2	-	TRBV2	TRBJ2-7	TGTGCCAGCAGTGAGAGGACTAGCGGGGGCTACGAGCAGTACTTC	CASSERTSGGYEQYF
-	once	TRBV19	TRBJ2-7	TGTGCCACCGCGGACTTCGCCTACGAGCAGTACTTC	CATADFAYEQYF
-	-	TRBV30	TRBJ2-3	TGTGCCTGGAGCTTCAGCGTCGGTACGCAGTATTTT	CAWSFSVGTQYF
-	-	TRBV5-1	TRBJ1-6	TGCGCCAGCAGCTTGACATACGAGAATTCACCCCTCCACTTT	CASSLTYENSPLHF
TRBD2	-	TRBV5-4	TRBJ2-3	TGTGCCAGCAGCTTGTCTAGCGGGTTCACAGATACGCAGTATTTT	CASSLSSGFTDTQYF
TRBD1	-	TRBV5-1	TRBJ2-1	TGCGCCAGCAGCGCCCGGACAGGGGGGGGCAATGAGCAGTTCTTC	CASSARTGGGNEQFF
TRBD1	-	TRBV12-3/TRBV12-4	TRBJ1-5	TGTGCCAGCAGTTCCGGGACAGGCTTTGCGGCCCAGCATTTT	CASSSGTGFAAQHF
TRBD1	-	TRBV10-3	TRBJ2-7	TGTGCCATCTTAAGCCCGGACAGGCCCTACGAGCAGTACTTC	CAILSPDRPYEQYF
-	once	TRBV14	TRBJ2-2	TGTGCCAGCAGCCAATGGGACTCTTACACCGGGGAGCTGTTTTTT	CASSQWDSYTGELFF
-	-	TRBV5-1	TRBJ2-7	TGCGCCAGCAGCGTAGGTACCTACGAGCAGTACTTC	CASSVGTYEQYF
TRBD1	-	TRBV29-1	TRBJ1-2	TGCAGCGTTGATCCATCGGGACAGGGGAATGGCTACACCTTC	CSVDPSGQGNGYTF
-	-	TRBV9	TRBJ1-3	TGTGCCAGCAGCGTAGATCCCCTGGGTCACAGGGTTGGAAACACCATATATTTT	CASSVDPLGHRVGNTIYF
TRBD1	-	TRBV6-2/TRBV6-3	TRBJ1-1	TGTGCCAGCAGTTACGGGGGACAGGGGGCCACTGAAGCTTTCTTT	CASSYGGQGATEAFF
-	few	TRBV25-1	TRBJ2-5	TGTGCCAGCAGTGAAGTAGGCGAGGAGACCCAGTACTTC	CASSEVGEETQYF
-	-	TRBV12-3/TRBV12-4	TRBJ2-1	TGTGCCAGCAGTCCGACCTTAGGTAGCGGTGGCAATGAGCAGTTCTTC	CASSPTLGSGGNEQFF
TRBD1	-	TRBV2	TRBJ1-1	TGTGCCAGCAAGTCGACAGGGATCAACACTGAAGCTTTCTTT	CASKSTGINTEAFF
-	once	TRBV20-1	TRBJ1-2	TGCAGTGCCGTTAGCGGGACGGGGTATGGCTACACCTTC	CSAVSGTGYGYTF
-	-	TRBV15	TRBJ1-1	TGTGCCACCAGCAGACAGATGTCGAACACTGAAGCTTTCTTT	CATSRQMSNTEAFF
TRBD1	-	TRBV18	TRBJ2-7	TGTGCCAGCTCACGACCGGGACAGGGATTTTACGAGCAGTACTTC	CASSRPGQGFYEQYF
-	-	TRBV3-1	TRBJ2-2	TGTGCCAGCACCCCAAGAGTAGCGACCGGGGAGCTGTTTTTT	CASTPRVATGELFF
-	-	TRBV6-5	TRBJ2-7	TGTGCCAGCAGTTCGTCCGTTTTTCAGCGATCCTCCTACGAGCAGTACTTC	CASSSSVFQRSSYEQYF
-	-	TRBV5-5	TRBJ1-1	TGTGCCACCGGGACAACACCTCGGATGAACACTGAAGCTTTCTTT	CATGTTPRMNTEAFF
TRBD2	-	TRBV20-1	TRBJ2-7	TGCAGTGCTAGTTTGCGACTAGCGGGCTACGAGCAGTACTTC	CSASLRLAGYEQYF
-	few	TRBV5-1	TRBJ1-4	TGCGCCAGCAGCCCTGGACAGCTTAATGAAAAACTGTTTTTT	CASSPGQLNEKLFF
-	-	TRBV5-8	TRBJ2-2	TGTGCCAGCAGCTTGATTCAACAGAGCACCGGGGAGCTGTTTTTT	CASSLIQQSTGELFF